The present entry profiles one T cell receptor beta chain with its context. The specificity of this receptor is unknown. No base quality values were provided; no much bigger clone lies one nucleotide off. In the prospective study, participants were 18 to 89 years old, resided in about 25 geographic areas of the United States, and were enrolled through a virtual design. To assign participants to cohorts, the prospective study relied on clinical history that participants themselves reported in a screening survey and a study questionnaire. In the prospective study, mobile phlebotomists collected whole blood, serum and a nasopharyngeal or oropharyngeal swab from each participant. Additional blood draws and questionnaires over an approximately 2-month period could optionally be provided by prospective study participants. Blood samples from the prospective study were shipped frozen or at room temperature prior to DNA extraction.

V lost 4 bases and J lost 0 bases, and the count of bases not matched to a germline gene is 5. The CDR3 runs 15 residues from the cysteine to the phenylalanine. The sequence is cut down to CDR3 DNA, 45 bases in frame from base 1. The germline V gene (reference sequence) gives CDR1 as LGHDT and CDR2 as YNNKEL. These data are taken from a study of blood T cell repertoires in COVID-19 (TCRdb year 2020). At the level of the whole study: The collaborator samples originated in the United States, Italy and Spain and spanned the acute and convalescent phases of COVID-19. Sample metadata almost always included a de-identified subject ID, COVID-19 status, age in years and sex. The prospective study material was composed of cDNA or gDNA derived from T cells, B-cell-depleted T cells, or PBMCs. Samples came from the ongoing ImmuneRACE study (first 160 participants) plus 1,254 subjects from 6 global collaborators. The repertoires were made available in a free public database intended to serve as a resource for research on the immune response to SARS-CoV-2. HLA class I and class II types, where available, came from metadata supplied by the sample provider rather than from assay-based typing. Subjects who had been exposed to COVID-19, were actively infected with it, or had recovered from it provided the deeply sampled blood TCRbeta repertoires that made up the dataset. The full study reports these points: The quantity of clinical and demographic metadata differed by source and by participant and was supplied without curation.

TCRbeta CDR3 regions were amplified from genomic DNA using the immunoSEQ Assay, a bias-controlled multiplex PCR. Per the source publication's procedure: The number of nucleated cells in each sample was estimated from the amplification of reference gene primers within the assay. Sequence reads were collapsed and filtered to measure the absolute abundance of every unique TCRbeta CDR3 rearrangement. For each sample, productive Simpson clonality was calculated as the square root of Simpson's diversity index across productive rearrangements. TCRdb holds this immuneACCESS table with in-frame rearrangements only. Some clones are missing; in checked studies, unresolved V genes explain under half, and the rest has no known cause. V, J and clone size are taken as reported in that table, and D and trimming were inferred from the DNA itself. In this sample the table shows 300,000 or so clones, roughly 85% of which occur a single time. The ten largest clones add up to 4% to 5.5% of the sample.

The sample was PBMCs or T cells enriched from blood (not recorded which). The V gene is TRBV3-1 (or the pseudogene TRBV3-2) and the J gene is TRBJ1-1, and 7 junction bases match TRBD1. This TCR came from a middle-aged woman with acute COVID-19. The CDR3 region has the sequence CASSPPTGLNTEAFF. Here is the DNA: TGTGCCAGCAGCCCCCCGACAGGGCTGAACACTGAAGCTTTCTTT.